One and the same sample provided the 15 T cell receptor beta chains below, sequenced in a study of shared clonotypes between healthy human individuals. Measured with immunoSEQ multiplex PCR; TCRdb has only the in-frame clones, and not every one. This table has about 1.1 million clones, approximately 80% appearing once. What was sequenced was memory CD4+ T cells from PBMCs. Subset denoted: CD45RA-negative fraction. The receptors here all came from a man aged 18 to 30 in good health. Some clones in this sample may be carry-over from other donors' samples.

This clone was seen more than once but under ten times. V gene TRBV4-3 combines with J gene TRBJ1-4; a possible D gene is TRBD1 (6 bases). The germline V gene encodes CDR1 LGHNA and CDR2 YSLEER. V was pared by 4 bases and J by 5 bases, with 20 bases between. The CDR3 is 17 residues long. The CDR3 loop reads CASSPTGPTGPNEKLFF. CDR3 DNA sequence: TGCGCCAGCAGCCCGACGGGCCCGACAGGTCCGAATGAAAAACTGTTTTTT.

The CDR3 is CASSYGGKATQYF. Here the CDR3 DNA reads TGTGCCAGCAGTTACGGCGGGAAGGCTACGCAGTATTTT. The chain couples TRBV6-6 to TRBJ2-3, with D possibly TRBD2 on 6 matching bases. Between the trimmed V and J ends, which lost 2 bases and 8 bases, there was a span of 11 bases. The CDR3 consists of 13 residues. Germline V gene lookup returns CDR1 MNHNY and CDR2 SVGAGI (reference sequence).

The chain carries TRBV25-1 and TRBJ1-3; 10 bases are a match to TRBD1. The CDR3 is 16 residues long. V trimming: 4 bases; J trimming: 3 bases; junction bases outside the gene matches: 6. Germline assignment: CDR1 MGHDK and CDR2 SYGVNS. The DNA of the CDR3 is TGTGCCAGCAGTGCCCCCGGGACAGGGGATGGAAACACCATATATTTT. It specifies CASSAPGTGDGNTIYF. The full variable domain, with the rest looked up from reference TRBV25-1 and TRBJ1-3, is EADIYQTPRYLVIGTGKKITLECSQTMGHDKMYWYQQDPGMELHLIHYSYGVNSTEKGDLSSESTVSRIRTEHFPLTLESARPSHTSQYLCASSAPGTGDGNTIYFGEGSWLTVV.

V gene TRBV19 combines with J gene TRBJ2-2; 14 positions agree with TRBD2. V lost 4 bases to trimming and J lost 8 bases; unmatched junction nucleotides: 12. The CDR3 contains 18 residues. In germline, CDR1 is LNHDA, CDR2 SQIVND (reference sequence). The CDR3 DNA reads as TGTGCCAGTAGTACCCGACGAGGGACTAGCGGGAGTGGAGGGGAGCTGTTTTTT. It specifies CASSTRRGTSGSGGELFF.

This clone was seen once. The V and J genes are TRBV28 and TRBJ2-7, with 7 bases matching TRBD2. After removal of 3 bases from V and 0 bases from J, the junction contained 14 bases not matched to a gene. CDR3 length: 18 amino acids. Germline V gene lookup returns CDR1 MDHEN and CDR2 SYDVKM. CDR3 amino acids: CASSFLSGAGESSYEQYF. The CDR3 coding sequence is TGTGCCAGCAGTTTCCTGTCCGGGGCGGGGGAGAGCTCCTACGAGCAGTACTTC.

The chain is built from TRBV15 and TRBJ1-5; 10 bases map to TRBD1. The CDR3 totals 16 residues. Germline V CDR1 and CDR2: LNHNV, YYDKDF (reference sequence). Losses at the gene ends were 5 bases for V and 6 bases for J; bases not matched to a gene: 10. The CDR3 region has the DNA TGTGCCACCAGCGGCGGGACAGGGGTCATTAGTCAGCCCCAGCATTTT. This sequence encodes CATSGGTGVISQPQHF.

This clone was seen only a few times. V is TRBV28 and J is TRBJ1-1; unclear D gene. V gave up 7 bases and J gave up 7 bases, with 13 bases separating them. CDR1 is MDHEN and CDR2 is SYDVKM in the germline V gene. This CDR3 is built from 12 residues. CDR3 residues: CASTGYGGEAFF. Here the CDR3 DNA reads TGTGCCAGCACCGGATATGGTGGTGAAGCTTTCTTT.

The chain couples TRBV5-4 to TRBJ2-7; TRBD2 matches at 12 bases. Per the germline V gene, CDR1 is SGHNT and CDR2 is YYREEE (reference sequence). The V segment lost 3 bases and the J segment 3 bases; nucleotides outside the gene matches: 4. CDR3 length equals 15 residues. The CDR3 loop reads CASSSWTSGNYEQYF. In DNA, the CDR3 is TGTGCCAGCAGCTCATGGACTAGCGGGAACTACGAGCAGTACTTC.

The chain joins TRBV14 to TRBJ2-7, with a possible D match to TRBD2 (6 bases). This CDR3 has 15 residues. The V gene's germline CDR1 is SGHDN and CDR2 FVKESK. V was clipped by 4 bases and J by 0 bases, with 13 bases between them. CDR3 residues: CASSRLAANSYEQYF. CDR3 sequence (DNA): TGTGCCAGCAGCCGGTTAGCGGCTAACTCCTACGAGCAGTACTTC.

This clone was observed a few times. The rearrangement joins TRBV20-1 to TRBJ2-1, with unresolved D. Germline V gives CDR1 DFQATT, CDR2 SNEGSKA (reference sequence). The ends were cut back, 5 bases at V and 9 bases at J, with 11 bases in the middle. This CDR3 region has 11 residues. The CDR3 nucleotides are TGCAGTGCTCCCCGCGGAAGTGAGCAGTTCTTC. This sequence encodes CSAPRGSEQFF.

This clone was seen only a few times. The same CDR3 is also encoded by other DNA sequences in this sample. This sequence joins TRBV7-2 and TRBJ1-1, with D unresolved. The V gene's germline CDR1 is SGHTA and CDR2 FQGNSA. The V end lost 2 bases, the J end lost 1 base, and 5 bases lay between the germline ends. The CDR3 length is 13 residues. The CDR3 protein is CASSLSRNTEAFF. As DNA, the CDR3 is TGTGCCAGCAGCTTATCCCGGAACACTGAAGCTTTCTTT.

The rearrangement joins TRBV28 to TRBJ2-1; perhaps TRBD1 as D (5 bases). Deletions cut 5 bases from V and 1 base from J, with 12 bases between. Germline CDR1 and CDR2: MDHEN and SYDVKM. The CDR3 extends over 15 amino acids. CDR3 coding DNA: TGTGCCAGCAGTCCACCGACAGCATCCTACAATGAGCAGTTCTTC. Its translation: CASSPPTASYNEQFF.

This clone was counted ten times or more. V gene TRBV2 combines with J gene TRBJ1-5; 12 nucleotides line up with TRBD1. This CDR3 has 18 residues. Germline loops: CDR1 SNHLY, CDR2 FYNNEI. V gave up 4 bases and J gave up 5 bases; unmatched junction bases: 12. This CDR3 is CASSVWDRGRGGDQPQHF. The CDR3 bases are TGTGCCAGCAGTGTTTGGGACAGGGGGCGCGGGGGAGATCAGCCCCAGCATTTT.

This clone appeared once. This chain connects TRBV10-2 to TRBJ2-7; D unresolved. CDR1 is WSHSY and CDR2 is SAAADI in the germline V gene. The CDR3 loop spans 14 amino acids. Trimming removed 3 bases from V and 3 bases from J, with 12 bases in between. CDR3 coding DNA: TGCGCCAGCAGTGACCAACCGCCGGTCTACGAGCAGTACTTC. Protein: CASSDQPPVYEQYF.

The rearrangement joins TRBV27 to TRBJ2-7, with TRBD1 matching 8 bases. CDR1 is MNHEY, CDR2 SMNVEV, per germline (reference sequence). CDR3 size: 16 residues. V was clipped by 3 bases and J by 2 bases; unmatched bases: 9. This chain's CDR3 is CASSFGMGQVPYEQYF. The DNA of the CDR3 is TGTGCCAGCAGTTTCGGGATGGGACAGGTCCCCTACGAGCAGTACTTC.